This entry concerns a single T cell receptor (beta chain). This entry is derived from a study of OX40 agonist ivuxolimab in advanced cancers. V lost 3 bases and J 2 bases, leaving 14 bases between the germline ends. Looked up from germline, CDR1 is ENHRY and CDR2 is SYGVKD. The length of the CDR3 is 16 residues. Here immunoSEQ multiplex PCR was the method, and the copy in TCRdb shows in-frame clones only, minus some. The repertoire has under 25,000 clones, roughly 84% of them found once; the top ten carry roughly 30%. This chain joins TRBV10-3 and TRBJ1-3, with a tentative D call TRBD1 (5 bases). The source material was CD4+ or CD8+ T cells sorted from blood, sampled in a trial of the OX40 agonist ivuxolimab. This receptor was obtained from an adult with an advanced solid tumor such as melanoma, head and neck, liver or kidney cancer. For the CDR3, the DNA is TGTGCCATCAGTGACGTTGGGGCAGGAGCTGGAAACACCATATATTTT. Amino acid sequence: CAISDVGAGAGNTIYF.